The 21 T cell receptor beta chains in this list originate from one sample, sequenced in a study of cytomegalovirus exposure and HLA in healthy donors (dated by TCRdb to 2017 to 2019). The library was produced with the immunoSEQ multiplex PCR assay. The multiplex PCR relied on a mix of 60 forward primers for TCR Vbeta segments and 13 reverse primers for TCR Jbeta segments. TCRdb retrieved this table from immuneACCESS and kept in-frame rearrangements only. Not all clones are present; in checked studies, unresolved V genes account for under half, and no reason is known for the remainder. Present in this sample are about 31,000 clones, roughly 67% of which were seen just once. 9.5% to 13% of the sample comes from the top ten. Sequenced input: PBMCs. The receptors derive from a man aged 40-50 years in good health and CMV-seropositive.

This rearrangement joins TRBV28 to TRBJ2-7; D remains unclear. This CDR3 contains 12 residues. Germline V gene lookup returns CDR1 MDHEN and CDR2 SYDVKM. V lost 3 bases, J lost 2 bases, and 5 bases lay in between. The CDR3 DNA reads TGTGCCAGCAGTTTGGGCACCTACGAGCAGTACTTC. Amino acid sequence: CASSLGTYEQYF.

The chain is built from TRBV19 and TRBJ1-5, with 8 bases matching TRBD1. The CDR3 extends over 16 amino acids. Trimming at V came to 2 bases and at J to 7 bases, leaving 10 bases not matched to a gene. Germline-derived CDR1 and CDR2 are LNHDA and SQIVND (reference sequence). CDR3 protein: CASSIWVDRVGQPQHF. Here the CDR3 DNA reads TGTGCCAGTAGTATATGGGTGGACAGGGTTGGCCAGCCCCAGCATTTT.

V usage is TRBV7-3 and J usage is TRBJ2-5; perhaps TRBD2 as D (5 bases). The germline V and J ends were trimmed by 2 bases and 1 base, with 8 bases remaining between them. CDR3 size: 14 residues. Germline V CDR1 and CDR2: SGHTA, FQGTGA. The CDR3 sequence: CASSLGGSQETQYF. In nucleotides, the CDR3 is TGTGCCAGCAGCTTAGGCGGGTCCCAAGAGACCCAGTACTTC.

V usage is TRBV6-5 and J usage is TRBJ1-1, with D tentatively TRBD1 (6 bases). This CDR3 is built from 13 residues. The germline V gene has CDR1 MNHEY and CDR2 SVGAGI. Trimming stripped 5 bases from V and 4 bases from J, with 11 bases between. CDR3 in DNA: TGTGCCAGCAGTCAGGGGAGGGGCACTGAAGCTTTCTTT. This sequence encodes CASSQGRGTEAFF.

Regarding this clone: Other DNA sequences in this sample translate to the same CDR3. V gene TRBV15 combines with J gene TRBJ1-2; no clear D. The CDR3 length is 14 residues. Per the germline V gene, CDR1 is LNHNV and CDR2 is YYDKDF (reference sequence). V was clipped by 0 bases and J by 6 bases, with 11 bases between them. CDR3 in amino acids: CATSRDLLQDGYTF. The CDR3 nucleotides read TGTGCCACCAGCAGAGATTTATTACAAGATGGCTACACCTTC.

The rearrangement joins TRBV11-2 to TRBJ1-4, with 8 positions matching TRBD1. This CDR3 has 14 residues. Germline CDR1 reads SGHAT; CDR2 reads FQNNGV. Germline trimming cut 1 base from V and 8 bases from J; bases unmatched to any gene: 3. The CDR3 coding sequence is TGTGCCAGCAGCTTAGGGACAGGGAGGGAAAAACTGTTTTTT. Protein: CASSLGTGREKLFF.

The chain couples TRBV28 to TRBJ1-1, with 8 bases aligning to TRBD1. The CDR3 length is 18 residues. With 2 bases clipped from V and 4 bases from J, the junction kept 15 bases outside the gene matches. Germline V gene data show CDR1 as MDHEN and CDR2 as SYDVKM. The CDR3 loop is CASSLRGTGSVGGTEAFF. The CDR3, as DNA: TGTGCCAGCAGTTTAAGGGGGACAGGCTCAGTTGGGGGCACTGAAGCTTTCTTT.

V and J are TRBV5-1 and TRBJ2-1; D is possibly TRBD2 (7 bases). CDR1 and CDR2 (germline): SGHRS, YFSETQ. This CDR3 comprises 15 residues. Trimming removed 4 bases at V and 5 bases at J, with 16 bases between. The CDR3 protein is CASSVFGGDNNEQFF. In DNA form, the CDR3 reads TGCGCCAGCAGCGTATTTGGGGGGGACAACAATGAGCAGTTCTTC. Together with reference TRBV5-1 and TRBJ2-1, the CDR3 gives the full variable domain: KAGVTQTPRYLIKTRGQQVTLSCSPISGHRSVSWYQQTPGQGLQFLFEYFSETQRNKGNFPGRFSGRQFSNSRSEMNVSTLELGDSALYLCASSVFGGDNNEQFFGPGTRLTVL.

The chain recombines TRBV5-1 with TRBJ1-2; D remains ambiguous. Between the trimmed V and J ends, which lost 0 bases and 0 bases, there was a span of 9 bases. This CDR3 spans 15 amino acids. Germline values: CDR1 SGHRS, CDR2 YFSETQ. For the CDR3, the DNA is TGCGCCAGCAGCTTGGGGGCAGCTTCTAACTATGGCTACACCTTC. It translates to CASSLGAASNYGYTF.

The gene calls are TRBV9 and TRBJ2-1, with 14 bases identical to TRBD2. The V and J ends lost 0 bases and 0 bases, in that order; junction bases with no gene match: 11. Germline V lookup: CDR1 SGDLS, CDR2 YYNGEE. CDR3 length: 21 amino acids. The CDR3 is CASSVGGSRTSGGSSYNEQFF. CDR3 coding DNA: TGTGCCAGCAGCGTAGGGGGTAGCAGGACTAGCGGGGGGAGCTCCTACAATGAGCAGTTCTTC. The variable domain in full, with the rest retrieved from reference TRBV9 and TRBJ2-1, is DSGVTQTPKHLITATGQRVTLRCSPRSGDLSVYWYQQSLDQGLQFLIQYYNGEERAKGNILERFSAQQFPDLHSELNLSSLELGDSALYFCASSVGGSRTSGGSSYNEQFFGPGTRLTVL.

V gene TRBV19 combines with J gene TRBJ1-4, with TRBD1 matching over 7 bases. J gave up 8 bases and V 5 bases, and 8 bases lay outside the gene matches. CDR1 is LNHDA and CDR2 is SQIVND in the germline V gene (reference sequence). This CDR3 comprises 14 residues. The CDR3 sequence: CASSAEGAREKLFF. The CDR3 region has the DNA TGTGCCAGTAGTGCGGAGGGGGCTCGGGAAAAACTGTTTTTT.

This clone was observed a handful of times. V gene TRBV10-3 combines with J gene TRBJ2-2, with 9 bases fitting TRBD1. Germline V lookup: CDR1 ENHRY, CDR2 SYGVKD. Losses at the gene ends were 1 base for V and 0 bases for J; bases not matched to a gene: 9. The CDR3 is made up of 19 amino acids. The CDR3 nucleotides are TGTGCCATCAGTGAGTGGGGGGACAGGGCCGGCGCGAACACCGGGGAGCTGTTTTTT. It specifies CAISEWGDRAGANTGELFF.

This chain links TRBV2 with TRBJ1-2; D unclear. Trimming left V 6 bases short and J 7 bases short, with 15 bases between. Germline lookup yields CDR1 SNHLY and CDR2 FYNNEI. CDR3 length equals 13 residues. CDR3 residues: CASRDVLTGGYTF. CDR3 nucleotide sequence: TGTGCCAGCAGGGATGTATTGACTGGTGGCTACACCTTC.

A note on this clone: At the DNA level, this CDR3 is encoded by other sequences in the same sample as well. The chain joins TRBV5-6 to TRBJ2-7; 7 positions agree with TRBD1. The ends lost 5 bases at V and 6 bases at J; junction bases unmatched: 11. The length of the CDR3 is 14 residues. Germline V gene lookup returns CDR1 SGHDT and CDR2 YYEEEE. The CDR3 loop reads CASSLLRQGSEQYF. CDR3 sequence (DNA): TGTGCCAGCAGTCTACTGAGACAGGGCAGCGAGCAGTACTTC.

The CDR3 loop reads CASSEALAGEGEQYF. In DNA, the CDR3 is TGCGCCAGCAGCGAGGCACTAGCGGGGGAGGGGGAGCAGTACTTC. This rearrangement joins TRBV5-1 to TRBJ2-7; 11 nucleotides match TRBD2. V shed 4 bases, J shed 7 bases, and the junction held 10 bases outside the gene matches. Germline CDR1 is SGHRS and CDR2 is YFSETQ. The CDR3 is 15 residues long.

V gene TRBV18 combines with J gene TRBJ1-1, with 7 bases matching TRBD1. The junction had 8 bases not matched to a gene; V was cut back by 3 bases and J by 4 bases. This CDR3 region has 15 residues. The germline CDR1 and CDR2 sequences are KGHSH and LQKENI. The CDR3 loop is CASSPRQGTLTEAFF. Here the CDR3 DNA reads TGTGCCAGCTCACCGCGACAGGGTACCCTCACTGAAGCTTTCTTT.

The chain has TRBV6-1 and TRBJ2-5, with D maybe TRBD2 (6 bases). The J call is doubtful: the DNA matches TRBJ2-7 better. This CDR3 is 13 amino acids long. CDR1 MNHNS and CDR2 SASEGT come from the germline V gene. The CDR3 region is CASKEGLPYEQYF. The CDR3 DNA follows: TGTGCCAGCAAGGAGGGGCTGCCGTACGAGCAGTACTTC.

The rearrangement uses TRBV29-1 and TRBJ2-7; 10 bases agree with TRBD1. The germline V gene encodes CDR1 SQVTM and CDR2 ANQGSEA. The CDR3 length is 15 residues. V trimming: 3 bases; J trimming: 3 bases; junction bases outside the gene matches: 8. The CDR3 nucleotides read TGCAGCGTTGACATCCCGGGACAGGGGATCTACGAGCAGTACTTC. It translates to CSVDIPGQGIYEQYF.

The chain recombines TRBV12-5 with TRBJ1-1; D unclear. V was shortened by 5 bases and J by 3 bases, with 25 bases between the two germline ends. The length of the CDR3 is 18 residues. In germline, CDR1 is LGHNT, CDR2 FRNRAP. CDR3 amino acids: CASGDTDTSPKIYTEAFF. DNA of the CDR3: TGTGCTAGTGGTGACACAGACACGTCCCCCAAAATCTACACTGAAGCTTTCTTT.

This clone was recorded a few times. The gene calls are TRBV6-1 and TRBJ2-3, with D perhaps TRBD1 (8 bases). The V end was cut by 2 bases, the J end by 6 bases, with 21 bases between. The CDR3 extends over 17 amino acids. Germline V CDR1 and CDR2: MNHNS, SASEGT. This CDR3 is CASSEISGGQAVDTQYF. In DNA form, the CDR3 reads TGTGCCAGCAGTGAAATATCGGGGGGACAGGCTGTGGATACGCAGTATTTT.

The CDR3 region is CSARTGNPTYEQYF. CDR3 in DNA: TGCAGCGCCAGAACAGGTAACCCAACCTACGAGCAGTACTTC. The chain recombines TRBV29-1 with TRBJ2-5; D possibly corresponds to TRBD1 (5 bases). The J call is uncertain, as TRBJ2-7 better fits the DNA end. CDR1 and CDR2 from the germline V gene are SQVTM and ANQGSEA. This CDR3 comprises 14 residues.